In its sample, the clone carrying this T cell receptor (beta chain) was seen once. The sample belongs to a study of blood T cell repertoires in COVID-19. Study at large: Sites across the United States, Italy and Spain contributed samples from acute and convalescent COVID-19. T cells, B-cell-depleted T cells, or PBMCs provided the cDNA or gDNA that served as material.

Per the germline V gene, CDR1 is MGHRA and CDR2 is YSYEKL. Unmatched junction bases numbered 1, after V lost 3 bases and J lost 1 base. CDR3 size: 14 residues. Original processing notes: Amplification of reference gene primers provided the estimated nucleated cell counts. The protocol was immunoSEQ multiplex PCR, while the TCRdb copy is restricted to in-frame clones and leaves out a portion. The DNA gave D and trimming, while V, J and clone size come from that table. The table lists about 71,000 clones, approximately 90% of them singletons, with less than 6.5% in the top ten. This rearrangement joins TRBV4-1 to TRBJ2-5, with 8 bases fitting TRBD1. Sequenced material: peripheral blood. The sequence derives from a woman aged 18-29 years with acute or convalescent COVID-19. The CDR3 DNA follows: TGCGCCAGCAGCCACACAGGGGGCCAAGAGACCCAGTACTTC. The encoded protein is CASSHTGGQETQYF.